Below are 5 T cell receptor beta chains sequenced from a single sample in a study of blood T cell repertoires in COVID-19. Produced via immunoSEQ multiplex PCR; TCRdb's table is partial and in-frame only. The sample records 200,000 to 300,000 clones, about 84% being singletons. The source material was PBMCs or T cells enriched from blood (not recorded which). The receptor source for this set is a woman in her forties or fifties who had recovered from COVID-19.

CDR3 bases: TGTGCCAGCAGCCCGGTGGCAGGGGGCTACGAGCAGTACTTC. It yields the protein CASSPVAGGYEQYF. This chain joins TRBV5-5 and TRBJ2-7, with 7 bases that match TRBD1. Per the germline V gene, CDR1 is SGHKS and CDR2 is YYEKEE (reference sequence). The CDR3 spans 14 residues. J was trimmed by 3 bases and V by 4 bases; bases with no gene match: 7. Full variable domain (missing parts from reference TRBV5-5 and TRBJ2-7): DAGVTQSPTHLIKTRGQQVTLRCSPISGHKSVSWYQQVLGQGPQFIFQYYEKEERGRGNFPDRFSARQFPNYSSELNVNALLLGDSALYLCASSPVAGGYEQYFGPGTRLTVT.

CDR3 DNA sequence: TGTGCCAGCAGGTTCTCGGGGGCCGGGGAGCTGTTTTTT. This sequence encodes CASRFSGAGELFF. The gene calls are TRBV28 and TRBJ2-2, with a tentative D call TRBD2 (6 bases). This CDR3 spans 13 amino acids. Between the trimmed V and J ends, which lost 6 bases and 6 bases, there was a span of 11 bases. The germline V gene encodes CDR1 MDHEN and CDR2 SYDVKM.

The chain is built from TRBV30 and TRBJ1-1; a weak D match, TRBD1 (5 bases). The germline gives CDR1 GTSNPN, CDR2 SVGIG (reference sequence). The V and J ends lost 0 bases and 1 base respectively, with 12 bases between them. This CDR3 contains 15 residues. CDR3 sequence: CAWSVPDRRNTEAFF. The CDR3 DNA follows: TGTGCCTGGAGTGTACCTGACAGAAGGAACACTGAAGCTTTCTTT.

V gene TRBV19 combines with J gene TRBJ1-5, with D perhaps matching TRBD1 (6 bases). Germline V gives CDR1 LNHDA, CDR2 SQIVND (reference sequence). The CDR3 runs 17 residues. Trimming shortened V by 4 bases and J by 0 bases, and 16 bases separated the two germline ends. The CDR3 coding sequence is TGTGCCAGTAGTACCCTCCTTCACAGGGATAGCAATCAGCCCCAGCATTTT. Translating it yields CASSTLLHRDSNQPQHF.

As concerns this clone: Germline and junction disagree at one end, which may indicate a read error. The chain employs TRBV7-7 and TRBJ2-7, with D perhaps TRBD2 (5 bases). The CDR3 contains 14 residues. CDR1 is SSHAT and CDR2 is FNYEAQ in the germline V gene (reference sequence). CDR3 nucleotides: TGTGCTAGCAGCTTAAACCCCGGGGACTACGAGCAGTACTTC. This translates into CASSLNPGDYEQYF.